This T cell receptor (beta chain) was retrieved from a study of blood T cell repertoires in COVID-19. This CDR3 is built from 16 residues. Germline CDR1 reads SGDLS; CDR2 reads YYNGEE. J lost 4 bases, V lost 2 bases, and 10 bases had no gene match. Method: immunoSEQ multiplex PCR; TCRdb's copy keeps in-frame clones and lacks some. This table holds a few hundred thousand clones, more than 80% found once. The rearrangement joins TRBV9 to TRBJ1-1; 8 bases align to TRBD1. Sequenced sample: peripheral blood. This receptor was taken from a man between 18 and 35 years old who had recovered from COVID-19. CDR3 protein: CASSVDGQGWRTEAFF. For the CDR3, the DNA is TGTGCCAGCAGCGTGGATGGACAGGGCTGGCGCACTGAAGCTTTCTTT.